The TCR beta chain described here comes from a study of T cells expressing NK-cell markers. Across the whole study: The TCR beta repertoires were obtained from sorted CD3+CD56+NKG2C+, CD3+CD56+NKG2C- and CD3+CD56-NKG2C+ T cells.

Regarding the study as a whole: For about six donors, the dominant NKG2C+ clonotypes made up roughly 1.0-8% of their CD8+ T cells. These clonotypes, the leaders elsewhere, also led the CD3+CD56-NKG2C+ fraction in a handful of donors.

The CDR3 totals 15 residues. Germline V gives CDR1 KGHSH, CDR2 LQKENI. TCRdb re-called the 5' RACE reads; one entry per CDR3 protein, DNA not given. In all, the sample yields about 550,000 distinct CDR3 sequences. As concerns this clonotype: Antigen specificity is unknown.

Sequencing was carried out using blood T cells: a sorted CD56 or NKG2C T cell subset, CD4+ or CD8+ T cells, or bulk PBMC T cells (not recorded which). This chain uses TRBV18 with TRBJ1-1. This clonotype was sampled from a man in his late teens or twenties in good health. This CDR3 reads CASSPLSRQNTEAFF.